What follows describes a single TCR beta chain. This clone was found many times. No antigen is known for it. Base qualities are not at hand, and no much larger clone is one base apart. The CDR3, from cysteine to phenylalanine, totals 15 residues. Only the CDR3 DNA stays, 45 bases, in frame from base 1. Taken from the germline V gene (reference sequence), the CDR1 and CDR2 loops are SEHNR and FQNEAQ. The V end gives up 5 bases and the J end 7 bases, leaving 10 bases in the junction not matched to a gene. The entry originates in a study of T cells after posttransplantation cyclophosphamide (TCRdb year 2016). Background on the whole study: T cell repertoire reconstitution was tracked by TRB sequencing after myeloablative bone marrow transplantation in which posttransplantation cyclophosphamide was used as GVHD prophylaxis. Public TRB sequences were queried against a database of over 3,000 sequences associated with responses to pathogens, tumor antigens, self-antigens and alloantigens. TRB sequencing was also done on up to roughly 3 additional blood samples from 2 to 5.2 years after transplant in 3 patients, and on pretransplant blood from 4 patients. Antigen receptor sequencing was done on samples from about 40 PTCy-treated patients and from around 15 related bone marrow donors of those patients. Because TRA and TRB clonality correlated tightly in eight or nine samples, later TCR analyses were limited to TRB. TRB sequencing was performed on blood from all 35 or so PTCy patients with 1-year posttransplant specimens. General study outcomes and caveats: Across the 45 or so patients, TRB clonality was highly associated with recipient CMV seropositivity and CMV reactivation, and diversity with PTCy was similar to that in the CNI/methotrexate controls. The TRB repertoires of T cells infiltrating skin or the GI tract showed only limited overlap with the TRB repertoires found in blood. Donor-recipient similarity was low at 1-2 months but rose over the first year, and later blood repertoires were often dominated by donor CD8+ memory clones.

TRB sequencing used genomic DNA with the immunoSEQ assay at survey resolution or the hsTCRB kit. The paper's data handling went like this. The immunoSEQ software handled the initial read processing, while the LymphoSeq R package was used for the repertoire analyses. Clonality was calculated as 1 minus normalized Shannon entropy, and the Gini coefficient was also calculated for each TRB dataset. Phenotypes of unsorted samples were inferred by mapping TRB sequences from sorted subsets of the recipient or donor onto the same recipient's unsorted samples. TCRdb took over this immuneACCESS table, retaining in-frame rearrangements with V and J assigned. Such tables are incomplete; in checked studies, under half of the missing clones stem from an unresolved V gene, and the remainder is unexplained. V and J calls plus clone size are reproduced from that table; the DNA served to infer D and trimming. Here the sample lists more than 35,000 clones, none seen once only. More than 2% of the sample is taken by the ten largest.

Peripheral blood samples were provided by related bone marrow donors on the day of marrow donation. Peripheral blood and bone marrow mononuclear cells were isolated by Ficoll-Hypaque density centrifugation and were cryopreserved. Sequenced sample: PBMCs. This chain is built from TRBV7-9 and TRBJ2-1; TRBD2 lines up with 8 middle nucleotides. This TCR was sampled from a middle-aged man in good health, CMV-negative, and a related stem cell transplant donor. The nucleotide sequence is given as TGTGCCAGCAGCCTCTTTGCGGGGGGAAGAAATGAGCAGTTCTTC. It specifies CASSLFAGGRNEQFF.